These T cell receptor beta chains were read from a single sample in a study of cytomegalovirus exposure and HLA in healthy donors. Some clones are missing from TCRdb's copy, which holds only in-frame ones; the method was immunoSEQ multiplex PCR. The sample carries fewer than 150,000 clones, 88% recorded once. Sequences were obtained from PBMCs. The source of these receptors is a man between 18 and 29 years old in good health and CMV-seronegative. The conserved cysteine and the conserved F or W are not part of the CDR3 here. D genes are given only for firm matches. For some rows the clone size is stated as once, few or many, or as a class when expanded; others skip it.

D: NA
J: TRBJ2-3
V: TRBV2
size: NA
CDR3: ASSDRADTQY

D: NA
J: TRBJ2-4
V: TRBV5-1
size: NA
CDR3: ASSLEWGRIGNNPKNIQY

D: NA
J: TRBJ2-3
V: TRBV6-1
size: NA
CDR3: ASSETLETDTQY

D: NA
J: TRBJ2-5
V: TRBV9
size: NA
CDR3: ASSVEGDEETQY

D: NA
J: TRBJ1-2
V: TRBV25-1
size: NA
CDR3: ASRPNHRGGGYT

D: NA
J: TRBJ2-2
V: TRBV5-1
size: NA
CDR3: ASSLDLIPDKGVHTGELF

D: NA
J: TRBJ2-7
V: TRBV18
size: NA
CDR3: ASSPSSTAYEQY

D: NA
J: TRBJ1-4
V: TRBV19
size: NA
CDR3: ASSIQVANEKLF

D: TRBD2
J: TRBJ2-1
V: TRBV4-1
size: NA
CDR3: ASSQDPPAGGSHNEQF

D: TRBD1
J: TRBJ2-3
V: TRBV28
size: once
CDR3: ASSLQGQGADTQY

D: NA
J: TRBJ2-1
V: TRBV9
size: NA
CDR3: ASSVEYRDEQF

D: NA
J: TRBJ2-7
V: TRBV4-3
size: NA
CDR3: ASSQDLIGAYEQY

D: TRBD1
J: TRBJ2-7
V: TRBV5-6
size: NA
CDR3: ASSFSPGTGATYEQY

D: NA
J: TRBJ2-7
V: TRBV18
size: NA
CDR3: ASSPTLAGSYEQY

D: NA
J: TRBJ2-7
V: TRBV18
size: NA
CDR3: ASSPRQGLEQY

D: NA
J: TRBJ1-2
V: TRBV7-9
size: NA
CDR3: ASSPGPGGYGYT

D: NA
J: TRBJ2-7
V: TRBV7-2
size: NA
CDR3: ASSKQDYEQY

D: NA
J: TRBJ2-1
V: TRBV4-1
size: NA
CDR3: ASGLLSSYNEQF

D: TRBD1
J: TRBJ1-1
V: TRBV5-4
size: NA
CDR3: ASSLPGTGLMNTEAF

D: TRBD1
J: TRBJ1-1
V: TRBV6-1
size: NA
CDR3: ASSESGGVTEAF

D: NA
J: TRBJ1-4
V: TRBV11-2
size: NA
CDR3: ASSSLRPGSNEKLF

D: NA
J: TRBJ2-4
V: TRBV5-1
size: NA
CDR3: ASSPGVENIQY

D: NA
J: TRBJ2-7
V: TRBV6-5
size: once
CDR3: ASSYNGRQAYEQY

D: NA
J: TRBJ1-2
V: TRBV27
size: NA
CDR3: ASSSHSFYGYT

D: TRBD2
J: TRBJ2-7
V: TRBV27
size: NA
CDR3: ASSPLAETSYEQY

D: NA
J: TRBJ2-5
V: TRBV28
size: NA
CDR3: ASSSPQTPEETQY

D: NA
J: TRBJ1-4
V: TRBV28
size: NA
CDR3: ASSLGMVAGTRNEKLF

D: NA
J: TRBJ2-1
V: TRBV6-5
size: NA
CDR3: ASSYGIYNEQF

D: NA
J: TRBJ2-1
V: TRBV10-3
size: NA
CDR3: AISELRTEKSNEQF